These 3 T cell receptor beta chains were sequenced from one sample in a study of T cell responses to AZD1222 COVID-19 vaccine. Data came from immunoSEQ multiplex PCR; TCRdb stores just in-frame clones and leaves some out. Of approximately 130,000 clones listed, 85% to 95% are singletons. The material sequenced was peripheral blood, taken on day 0 of AZD1222 vaccination. These receptors were taken from an adult in good health.

The genes are TRBV30 and TRBJ1-2; D may be TRBD1 (6 bases). The germline V gene encodes CDR1 GTSNPN and CDR2 SVGIG (reference sequence). The CDR3 is made up of 13 amino acids. V was cut by 3 bases and J by 2 bases, with 10 bases left in between. CDR3 amino acids: CAWRTGTNYGYTF. DNA of the CDR3: TGTGCCTGGAGGACCGGGACAAACTATGGCTACACCTTC.

Turning to this clone: A junction boundary mismatches the germline segment, possibly from a read error. This chain connects TRBV7-7 to TRBJ2-3; D is unclear. From germline, CDR1 is SSHAT and CDR2 FNYEAQ (reference sequence). There are 14 residues in the CDR3. CDR3 sequence (DNA): TGTGCTAGCAGCTTTGCTAGGCGCACAGATACGCAGTATTTT. Its translation: CASSFARRTDTQYF.

The chain combines TRBV13 with TRBJ1-1; 9 positions match TRBD1. The CDR3 runs to 14 residues. Trimming removed 4 bases from V and 3 bases from J; junction bases left unmatched: 3. The germline gives CDR1 PRHDT, CDR2 FYEKMQ (reference sequence). The CDR3 coding sequence is TGTGCCAGCAGCTCCGGGACAGGGCACACTGAAGCTTTCTTT. Protein: CASSSGTGHTEAFF.